This T cell receptor (beta chain) came from a study of technical replicates of blood from several donors. Sequenced by immunoSEQ multiplex PCR; TCRdb stores in-frame clones only, minus some. The sample shows approximately 44,000 clones, around 97% of them seen only once. Unmatched junction bases numbered 15, after V lost 6 bases and J lost 5 bases. There are 16 residues in the CDR3. Germline V gene lookup returns CDR1 MDHEN and CDR2 SYDVKM. The receptor comes from a human donor in good health. Material for sequencing was T cells isolated from PBMCs. The chain uses TRBV28 and TRBJ1-2; 7 positions agree with TRBD1. CDR3 sequence (DNA): TGTGCCAGCAGCTTTGGACAGGCATCCCTAGTATATGGCTACACCTTC. Translating it yields CASSFGQASLVYGYTF.